This T cell receptor (beta chain) was retrieved from a study of blood T cell repertoires in COVID-19. Study as a whole: Acute and convalescent COVID-19 samples came from the United States, Italy and Spain. Sample material is recorded as cDNA or gDNA derived from T cells, B-cell-depleted T cells, or PBMCs.

Germline lookup yields CDR1 LNHNV and CDR2 YYDKDF (reference sequence). This CDR3 spans 13 amino acids. The V segment lost 9 bases and the J segment 8 bases; nucleotides outside the gene matches: 9. Original processing methods: Reference gene primer amplification gave nucleated cell count estimates. Clones were sequenced by immunoSEQ multiplex PCR, and TCRdb holds only the in-frame ones, with some missing. V, J and clone size were drawn from that table, and D and trimming were deduced from the DNA. The table lists tens of thousands of clones, around 86% of them singletons. The chain couples TRBV15 to TRBJ1-4; the match to TRBD1 covers 7 bases. The sequenced sample was peripheral blood. This TCR was recovered from a man in his forties or fifties with active or convalescent COVID-19. The CDR3 DNA reads TGTGCCACTAGACAGGGTGGAGTGGAAAAACTGTTTTTT. It specifies CATRQGGVEKLFF. The full variable domain, in which reference TRBV15 and TRBJ1-4 provide the parts outside the CDR3, is DAMVIQNPRYQVTQFGKPVTLSCSQTLNHNVMYWYQQKSSQAPKLLFHYYDKDFNNEADTPDNFQSRRPNTSFCFLDIRSPGLGDTAMYLCATRQGGVEKLFFGSGTQLSVL.